The 18 T cell receptor beta chains below come from one sample, sequenced in a study of blood T cell repertoires in COVID-19. Profiled with immunoSEQ multiplex PCR; TCRdb holds only in-frame clones, not every one. Seen here are roughly 200,000 clones, roughly 79% observed once, and the top ten hold roughly 11%. The specimen was peripheral blood. These receptors originate from a woman aged 40 to 50 with COVID-19, enrolled during active disease.

This clone was observed once. CDR3: CASSRRTRLGEGQYF. As DNA, the CDR3 is TGTGCCAGCAGCCGTCGGACTAGACTCGGGGAGGGGCAGTACTTC. This chain joins TRBV7-8 and TRBJ2-7, with 7 bases that match TRBD2. The CDR3 is 15 residues long. In germline, CDR1 is SGHVS, CDR2 FQNEAQ. After removal of 5 bases from V and 9 bases from J, the junction contained 16 bases not matched to a gene.

J is TRBJ2-5 and V is TRBV2; TRBD2 matches 7 bases. The junction had 3 bases not matched to a gene; V was cut back by 10 bases and J by 1 base. The CDR3 is 12 amino acids. The germline CDR1 and CDR2 sequences are SNHLY and FYNNEI. Here the CDR3 reads CATQRGQETQYF. In DNA, the CDR3 is TGTGCCACCCAGCGGGGCCAAGAGACCCAGTACTTC.

This chain connects TRBV30 to TRBJ2-2; 8 bases agree with TRBD2. CDR3 length equals 14 residues. From germline, CDR1 is GTSNPN and CDR2 SVGIG (reference sequence). V shed 4 bases, J shed 4 bases, and the junction held 5 bases outside the gene matches. CDR3 DNA: TGTGCCTGGATCGGGGGGGCCGGCACCGGGGAGCTGTTTTTT. Amino acids: CAWIGGAGTGELFF.

The chain combines TRBV5-4 with TRBJ2-1; 11 positions agree with TRBD1. This CDR3 contains 15 residues. V was pared by 6 bases and J by 5 bases, with 7 bases of the junction left unmatched. Germline values: CDR1 SGHNT, CDR2 YYREEE (reference sequence). CDR3 coding DNA: TGTGCCAGCACCCCCGGACAGGGGGCTAACAATGAGCAGTTCTTC. Translating gives CASTPGQGANNEQFF.

The chain is built from TRBV5-4 and TRBJ2-2, with D unresolved. Trimming left V 2 bases short and J 0 bases short, with 8 bases between. Germline V gene sequence: CDR1 SGHNT, CDR2 YYREEE (reference sequence). The CDR3 totals 15 residues. This chain's CDR3 is CASSLDTANTGELFF. The CDR3, as DNA: TGTGCCAGCAGCTTAGACACGGCGAACACCGGGGAGCTGTTTTTT.

J is TRBJ2-2 and V is TRBV18; TRBD2 agrees at 10 bases. The CDR3 runs to 17 residues. From germline, CDR1 is KGHSH and CDR2 LQKENI. Trimming cost V 1 base and J 1 base; bases outside gene matches: 3. The CDR3 region is CASSPRIAGGNTGELFF. The CDR3 nucleotides read TGTGCCAGCTCACCACGAATAGCGGGAGGGAACACCGGGGAGCTGTTTTTT. The full variable domain, in which reference TRBV18 and TRBJ2-2 provide the parts outside the CDR3, is NAGVMQNPRHLVRRRGQEARLRCSPMKGHSHVYWYRQLPEEGLKFMVYLQKENIIDESGMPKERFSAEFPKEGPSILRIQQVVRGDSAAYFCASSPRIAGGNTGELFFGEGSRLTVL.

The V and J genes are TRBV7-9 and TRBJ2-7, with TRBD2 as a possible D gene (5 bases). Trimming left V 1 base short and J 2 bases short, with 9 bases between. There are 14 residues in the CDR3. Germline assignment: CDR1 SEHNR and CDR2 FQNEAQ (reference sequence). This chain's CDR3 is CASSLESGTYEQYF. In DNA, the CDR3 is TGTGCCAGCAGCTTAGAGTCCGGGACCTACGAGCAGTACTTC.

The CDR3 nucleotides read TGTGCCAGCAGTGAAGGGAAGGGGGCGCATAATTCACCCCTCCACTTT. Encoded protein: CASSEGKGAHNSPLHF. The chain recombines TRBV6-1 with TRBJ1-6; 7 nucleotides align to TRBD1. The CDR3 has 16 residues. J lost 5 bases, V lost 1 base, and 5 bases had no gene match. CDR1 is MNHNS, CDR2 SASEGT, per germline.

CDR3 region: CASSEAQVASYGYTF. CDR3 DNA sequence: TGTGCCAGCAGCGAAGCACAGGTGGCTAGCTATGGCTACACCTTC. J is TRBJ1-2 and V is TRBV3-1 (or the pseudogene TRBV3-2); D is perhaps TRBD1 (5 bases). V lost 5 bases and J 4 bases, leaving 17 bases between the germline ends. The CDR3 contains 15 residues. Germline V gene lookup returns CDR1 LGHDT and CDR2 YNNKEL (reference sequence).

The CDR3 protein is CASSPTSSTDTQYF. Written as DNA, the CDR3 is TGTGCCAGCAGCCCAACTAGCAGCACAGATACGCAGTATTTT. This chain joins TRBV11-2 and TRBJ2-3, with D tentatively TRBD2 (6 bases). Per the germline V gene, CDR1 is SGHAT and CDR2 is FQNNGV. The CDR3 loop spans 14 amino acids. V was shortened by 5 bases and J by 0 bases, with 9 bases between the two germline ends.

V and J are TRBV7-9 and TRBJ2-2; TRBD2 aligns across 12 bases. The CDR3 is 19 residues long. V lost 5 bases to trimming and J lost 0 bases; unmatched junction nucleotides: 10. CDR1 and CDR2 (germline): SEHNR, FQNEAQ (reference sequence). The CDR3 reads CASSPRLAGEHANTGELFF. The DNA of the CDR3 is TGTGCCAGCAGCCCCCGACTAGCGGGAGAGCATGCGAACACCGGGGAGCTGTTTTTT.

CDR3 residues: CASSLDLASYEQYF. The DNA for the CDR3 is TGTGCCAGCAGCTTGGACCTAGCCTCCTACGAGCAGTACTTC. V is TRBV5-4 and J is TRBJ2-7, with D possibly matching TRBD2 (5 bases). Germline values: CDR1 SGHNT, CDR2 YYREEE (reference sequence). V lost 0 bases to trimming and J lost 0 bases, with 7 bases between them. This CDR3 has 14 residues.

The rearrangement uses TRBV9 and TRBJ2-1, with unresolved D. CDR1 SGDLS and CDR2 YYNGEE come from the germline V gene. V was trimmed by 2 bases and J by 8 bases, leaving 11 bases between them. The CDR3 sequence is 13 residues long. The CDR3 nucleotides read TGTGCCAGCAGCGTGGGCGCTACTGATGAGCAGTTCTTC. Translating it yields CASSVGATDEQFF.

The chain links TRBV6-5 to TRBJ1-1; 8 nucleotides line up with TRBD1. The V segment lost 5 bases and the J segment 5 bases; nucleotides outside the gene matches: 10. This CDR3 is built from 15 residues. Germline CDR1 MNHEY, CDR2 SVGAGI. The CDR3 coding sequence is TGTGCCAGCAGTCCGCATCAGACAGGGGATACTGAAGCTTTCTTT. Protein: CASSPHQTGDTEAFF.

The chain employs TRBV21-1 and TRBJ1-5. TRBV21-1 is tagged as a pseudogene. CDR3 length equals 14 residues. The DNA of the CDR3 is TGTGCCACCAACTTGAACGGGGGAGGACAGCCCCAGCATTTT. Protein sequence: CATNLNGGGQPQHF.

The table lists this clone with a count of one. V gene TRBV7-9 combines with J gene TRBJ1-4; no firm D call. Germline lookup yields CDR1 SEHNR and CDR2 FQNEAQ (reference sequence). The CDR3 is 12 residues long. V was trimmed by 3 bases and J by 7 bases, leaving 6 bases between them. The CDR3, as DNA: TGTGCCAGCAGCTTGCAGGCTGAAAAACTGTTTTTT. This gives the protein CASSLQAEKLFF.

The table lists this clone with a count of one. The rearrangement joins TRBV30 to TRBJ2-7; a possible D gene is TRBD1 (6 bases). CDR3 length: 13 amino acids. Trimming cost V 5 bases and J 1 base, with 12 bases left between them. From germline, CDR1 is GTSNPN and CDR2 SVGIG (reference sequence). CDR3 DNA sequence: TGTGCCTGGGTGGGACACCCGTCCTACGAGCAGTACTTC. This codes for CAWVGHPSYEQYF.

The chain recombines TRBV6-2 or TRBV6-3 with TRBJ2-5, with TRBD2 identical over 15 bases. Trimming at V came to 4 bases and at J to 4 bases, leaving 1 base not matched to a gene. The CDR3 loop spans 15 amino acids. Germline lookup yields CDR1 MNHEY and CDR2 SVGEGT. CDR3 in DNA: TGTGCCAGCAGTTGGACTAGCGGGGGGGCAGAGACCCAGTACTTC. Translated: CASSWTSGGAETQYF.